A selection of T cell receptor beta chains follows, all from one sample in a study of radiation and T cells in renal cell carcinoma. Generated by immunoSEQ multiplex PCR, the TCRdb table keeps only in-frame clones and is missing some. Here the sample spans around 100,000 clones, roughly 84% being singletons. The source material was blood, sampled from a patient whose treatment included radiotherapy and nephrectomy. Every receptor here comes from a man between 60 and 70 years old with renal cell carcinoma. Each CDR3 is given with its conserved first and last residue. Each record gives: V gene, D gene, clone size, J gene, CDR3 DNA, CDR3 protein. D genes are given only for firm matches. Expanded clones are given a class, and other clones once, few, many or no size at all.

TRBV19	TRBD1	.	TRBJ1-5	TGTGCCACTAAAACTACAGGGGAGGATAGCAATCAGCCCCAGCATTTT	CATKTTGEDSNQPQHF
TRBV28	.	.	TRBJ1-1	TGTGCCAGCAGTTTATATGGAAGGGTCATGAACACTGAAGCTTTCTTT	CASSLYGRVMNTEAFF
TRBV11-3	.	.	TRBJ2-1	TGTGCCAGCAGCGCGGACAGTAATGAGCAGTTCTTC	CASSADSNEQFF
TRBV30	TRBD2	.	TRBJ2-4	TGTGCCTGGAGTCTTTGGGGACTAGCAAGGAACATTCAGTACTTC	CAWSLWGLARNIQYF
TRBV28	TRBD2	.	TRBJ2-1	TGTGCCAGCAGTTTCCCAAGGACTAGCGGGAGGCCGTCGGGTGAGCAGTTCTTC	CASSFPRTSGRPSGEQFF
TRBV2	TRBD1	.	TRBJ1-5	TGTGCCAGCAGTGCAGGGACAGCCTTCAATCAGCCCCAGCATTTT	CASSAGTAFNQPQHF
TRBV14	TRBD1	.	TRBJ2-5	TGTGCCAGCAGCCCCCGACAGGGGGGATTCAAAAAAGGAGAGACCCAGTACTTC	CASSPRQGGFKKGETQYF
TRBV5-1	TRBD1	.	TRBJ1-2	TGCGCCAGCAGCTATGGACAGGGGGGTAACTATGGCTACACCTTC	CASSYGQGGNYGYTF
TRBV5-6	.	.	TRBJ1-4	TGTGCCAGCAGCTTGGACCTGGAGCAGGAAAAACTGTTTTTT	CASSLDLEQEKLFF
TRBV10-2	TRBD1	.	TRBJ2-1	TGCGCCAGCAGTCCGGGACAGGGGGTCTACAATGAGCAGTTCTTC	CASSPGQGVYNEQFF
TRBV27	.	.	TRBJ1-1	TGTGCCAGCAGTCTTACCCCCCCGTCCCTCCAGGGGCCGAACACTGAAGCTTTCTTT	CASSLTPPSLQGPNTEAFF
TRBV29-1	.	.	TRBJ1-2	TGCAGCGTTGAACAGCTGGAAGCCTATGGCTACACCTTC	CSVEQLEAYGYTF
TRBV11-1	TRBD1	.	TRBJ2-7	TGTGCCAGCAGCTTCTACCCGGGACAGGGCTACGAGCAGTACTTC	CASSFYPGQGYEQYF
TRBV7-9	.	.	TRBJ1-2	TGTGCCAGCAGCTCCACCGAGGCTGCAGGAGGCTACACCTTC	CASSSTEAAGGYTF
TRBV19	.	once	TRBJ2-7	TGTGCCAGTAGTTCGGGAGTTATGGGTTACGAGCAGTACTTC	CASSSGVMGYEQYF
TRBV2	TRBD1	.	TRBJ2-7	TGTGCCAGCAGTGAAGAAAGGGGGCGCACCTACGAGCAGTACTTC	CASSEERGRTYEQYF
TRBV28	TRBD1	.	TRBJ1-2	TGTGCCAGCAGACAGGGGGACCATGGCTACACCTTC	CASRQGDHGYTF
TRBV6-5	TRBD2	.	TRBJ2-2	TGTGCCAGCAGCCGCGGGGGGGCAAGCACCGGGGAGCTGTTTTTT	CASSRGGASTGELFF
TRBV27	.	.	TRBJ2-2	TGTGCCAGCAGCCGCCTCAGGGGCACCGGGGAGCTGTTTTTT	CASSRLRGTGELFF
TRBV11-1	TRBD2	.	TRBJ2-3	TGTGCCAGCAGCTCGCGGGGGAGAAGCACAGATACGCAGTATTTT	CASSSRGRSTDTQYF
TRBV5-6	TRBD1	.	TRBJ1-4	TGTGCCAGCAGCCTAGACAGGGGGCCTGAAAAACTGTTTTTT	CASSLDRGPEKLFF
TRBV5-4	TRBD1	.	TRBJ1-4	TGTGCCAGCAGCAGTGCAGGGGGTGAAAAACTGTTTTTT	CASSSAGGEKLFF
TRBV6-5	.	.	TRBJ2-7	TGTGCCAGCAGTTACTCCAGGGCCGGCGGATACGAGCAGTACTTC	CASSYSRAGGYEQYF
TRBV5-1	TRBD2	once	TRBJ2-7	TGCGCCAGCAGCATCGGGACTAGCGGGACCCTCTCCTACGAGCAGTACTTC	CASSIGTSGTLSYEQYF
TRBV27	TRBD2	.	TRBJ2-3	TGTGCCAGATCCTTCTTACTAGCGGGAGGACCCTCACGGACAGATACGCAGTATTTT	CARSFLLAGGPSRTDTQYF
TRBV28	.	.	TRBJ2-7	TGTGCCAGCAGTTTGGGCGGGATTCGGTACGAGCAGTACTTC	CASSLGGIRYEQYF
TRBV6-4	TRBD1	.	TRBJ1-1	TGTGCCAGCAGTGACCAACCCGTCGGGTCAGGGGGGACTGAAGCTTTCTTT	CASSDQPVGSGGTEAFF
TRBV19	.	.	TRBJ1-2	TGTGCCAGTAGTATAGATCTCTCGGGGAGCTATGGCTACACCTTC	CASSIDLSGSYGYTF
TRBV2	.	many	TRBJ2-2	TGTGCCAGCAGGCACCGGGACCTGACCGGGGAGCTGTTTTTT	CASRHRDLTGELFF
TRBV27	TRBD2	once	TRBJ2-7	TGTGCCAGCAGTTTGCGGGGGATCGCCTACGAGCAGTACTTC	CASSLRGIAYEQYF
TRBV13	TRBD1	.	TRBJ2-7	TGTGCCAGCAGCTTAGGTAGAGGGGGACAGCTTTCCTACGAGCAGTACTTC	CASSLGRGGQLSYEQYF
TRBV7-9	.	.	TRBJ2-6	TGTGCCAGCAGCGGACGACTACAACCTCCTGGGGCCAACGTCCTGACTTTC	CASSGRLQPPGANVLTF
TRBV6-6	.	.	TRBJ2-7	TGTGCCAGCAGTTACCTGGGAGGATCCTACGAGCAGTACTTC	CASSYLGGSYEQYF
TRBV27	.	.	TRBJ2-3	TGTGCCAGCAGTCCTAGTTTGCGGGGAGTAGTCGATACGCAGTATTTT	CASSPSLRGVVDTQYF
TRBV12-5	.	.	TRBJ2-2	TGTGCTAGTGGTTTGGTATCTGGGGTCACCGGGGAGCTGTTTTTT	CASGLVSGVTGELFF
TRBV29-1	TRBD1	.	TRBJ2-1	TGCAGCGTTGACCTGGACAGGGGAGACTTTGCGTTCTTC	CSVDLDRGDFAFF
TRBV6-1	TRBD2	.	TRBJ2-3	TGTGCCAGCAGTGAAGCAGTACTAGCGGGAACAGATACGCAGTATTTT	CASSEAVLAGTDTQYF
TRBV27	.	.	TRBJ2-1	TGTGCCAGCAGTTTAGTCGGGACTTGGGAATACAATGAGCAGTTCTTC	CASSLVGTWEYNEQFF
TRBV15	TRBD1	.	TRBJ2-1	TGTGCCACCAGCTTGGGACAGGGATACAATGAGCAGTTCTTC	CATSLGQGYNEQFF
TRBV5-4	.	.	TRBJ2-5	TGTGCCAGCAGCTTGAGTAGCGAGGGAGAGACCCAGTACTTC	CASSLSSEGETQYF
TRBV6-1	.	.	TRBJ2-1	TGTGCCAGCAGTGCTAGGTACAATGAGCAGTTCTTC	CASSARYNEQFF
TRBV7-9	TRBD1	.	TRBJ2-7	TGTGCCAGCAGCTTACCGGGACAGGGACCTAACGAGCAGTACTTC	CASSLPGQGPNEQYF
TRBV19	.	.	TRBJ2-6	TGTGCCAGTAAGAGGGTAGATGGGGCCAACGTCCTGACTTTC	CASKRVDGANVLTF
TRBV30	.	.	TRBJ2-5	TGTGCCTGGAGTCGACGGACTCGACGGGGGACCCAGTACTTC	CAWSRRTRRGTQYF
TRBV29-1	TRBD1	.	TRBJ2-5	TGCAGCGTTGAGGGCGCACAGGGGTGGAGGAAGACCCAGTACTTC	CSVEGAQGWRKTQYF
TRBV6-6	.	.	TRBJ2-7	TGTGCCAGCAGTTACCGGGACAGCGGGGGCTACGAGCAGTACTTC	CASSYRDSGGYEQYF
TRBV13	TRBD2	.	TRBJ2-1	TGTGCCAGCAGCTTAGGCCTAGCACTAGCGGGGCCTTACAATGAGCAGTTCTTC	CASSLGLALAGPYNEQFF
TRBV15	TRBD2	.	TRBJ2-1	TGTGCCACCAGCAGGGAACTAGCGGGAGGGAATGAGCAGTTCTTC	CATSRELAGGNEQFF
TRBV6-1	TRBD2	.	TRBJ2-1	TGTGCCAGCAGGCTCATAGCGGGAGGTTACAATGAGCAGTTCTTC	CASRLIAGGYNEQFF
TRBV2	.	.	TRBJ1-2	TGTGTCAGCAGTGAACGGGAGTGGAACTATGGCTACACCTTC	CVSSEREWNYGYTF
TRBV6-6	.	.	TRBJ2-7	TGTGCCAGCAGTAGGACCTTCTCCTACGAGCAGTACTTC	CASSRTFSYEQYF
TRBV6-1	TRBD2	few	TRBJ2-5	TGTGCCAGCAGTGCTAGCGGGAGTGAAGAGACCCAGTACTTC	CASSASGSEETQYF
TRBV29-1	TRBD2	.	TRBJ2-2	TGCAGCGTTAGCGGGAGGAACACCGGGGAGCTGTTTTTT	CSVSGRNTGELFF